This TCR beta chain appears in the sequencing data of a study of OX40 agonist ivuxolimab in advanced cancers. Study context: Patients were given ivuxolimab, an antibody that agonizes OX40 (CD134).

This clone occurred a few times. Only in-frame clones appear in the TCRdb table, and some are missing; sequencing was by immunoSEQ multiplex PCR. This table has approximately 40,000 clones, around 89% appearing once. The V end lost 1 base, the J end lost 4 bases, and 11 bases lay between the germline ends. The germline V gene has CDR1 SGHTA and CDR2 FQGNSA. The CDR3 totals 15 residues. The source is an adult with an advanced solid tumor such as melanoma, head and neck, liver or kidney cancer. The chain employs TRBV7-2 and TRBJ1-5; D gene uncertain. Material: CD4+ or CD8+ T cells sorted from blood, obtained in a trial of the OX40 agonist ivuxolimab. The CDR3 loop is CASSLDAGGNQPQHF. Written as DNA, the CDR3 is TGTGCCAGCAGCTTAGATGCGGGAGGTAATCAGCCCCAGCATTTT.